One sample yielded the 31 T cell receptor beta chains listed below, sequenced in a study of T cells in Graves' hyperthyroidism and ophthalmopathy. RNA transcripts served as the template for amplifying TCR beta CDR3 regions. An initial round of RT-PCR targeting the TCR CDR3 relied on the HTBI primer set. TCRdb called the multiplex PCR reads again in MiXCR, with one record for every CDR3 protein. The table has about 640,000 distinct CDR3 sequences, about 20% seen once; the top ten hold under 35%. Sequenced input: blood. These receptors originate from a man aged 30 to 39 with Graves' ophthalmopathy.

This clonotype came up many times. V usage is TRBV12-3 or TRBV12-4 and J usage is TRBJ2-7; D not certain. The V and J ends lost 6 bases and 6 bases respectively, with 9 bases between them. There are 11 residues in the CDR3. The CDR3 protein is CASSLGREQYF. In DNA form, the CDR3 reads TGTGCCAGCAGCCTCGGTCGCGAGCAGTACTTC.

This clonotype was found a few times. The rearrangement uses TRBV9 and TRBJ2-7, with D perhaps matching TRBD2 (5 bases). This CDR3 region has 14 residues. Trimming shortened V by 0 bases and J by 2 bases, and 9 bases separated the two germline ends. Germline V gene sequence: CDR1 SGDLS, CDR2 YYNGEE. The CDR3 region has the DNA TGTGCCAGCAGCGTAGATGCCGGGGCCTACGAGCAGTACTTC. This gives the protein CASSVDAGAYEQYF.

The chain combines TRBV27 with TRBJ2-2; perhaps D is TRBD1 or TRBD2 (5 bases each). Trimming pared 5 bases from V and 3 bases from J, leaving 13 bases between. Germline V CDR1 and CDR2: MNHEY, SMNVEV (reference sequence). CDR3 length equals 15 residues. DNA of the CDR3: TGTGCCAGCAGTCCCCGGGGACGGGACACCGGGGAGCTGTTTTTT. Translated: CASSPRGRDTGELFF.

This clonotype was seen repeatedly, ten times or more. The chain recombines TRBV30 with TRBJ1-6; 10 nucleotides line up with TRBD1. Trimming took 5 bases from V and 10 from J; bases not matched to a gene: 8. CDR1 and CDR2 (germline): GTSNPN, SVGIG (reference sequence). This CDR3 comprises 14 residues. CDR3 bases: TGTGCCTGGGATCCGGGACAGGGGAGCTCACCCCTCCACTTT. Translation: CAWDPGQGSSPLHF.

This clonotype was observed many times. The chain recombines TRBV27 with TRBJ2-1, with TRBD2 matching over 12 bases. CDR3 length equals 15 residues. J lost 8 bases, V lost 3 bases, and 5 bases had no gene match. The germline CDR1 and CDR2 sequences are MNHEY and SMNVEV (reference sequence). The CDR3 DNA reads as TGTGCCAGCAGTTTCTTTACTAGCGGGAGGTATGAGCAGTTCTTC. The encoded protein is CASSFFTSGRYEQFF.

In its sample, this clonotype was seen a few times. The chain couples TRBV6-2 or TRBV6-3 to TRBJ2-7; 8 positions agree with TRBD2. CDR1 and CDR2 from the germline V gene are MNHEY and SVGEGT. CDR3 size: 15 residues. After removal of 2 bases from V and 1 base from J, the junction contained 4 bases not matched to a gene. CDR3 amino acids: CASSYMSGSSYEQYF. Here the CDR3 DNA reads TGTGCCAGCAGTTACATGAGCGGGAGTTCCTACGAGCAGTACTTC.

This clonotype has just a few counts. This rearrangement joins TRBV9 to TRBJ2-1; 7 nucleotides line up with TRBD2. V was clipped by 0 bases and J by 3 bases; unmatched bases: 6. The CDR3 loop spans 16 amino acids. CDR1 and CDR2 (germline): SGDLS, YYNGEE. The CDR3 sequence: CASSVGAGAIYNEQFF. The CDR3 nucleotides read TGTGCCAGCAGCGTAGGGGCGGGAGCTATCTACAATGAGCAGTTCTTC.

This clonotype appeared many times. The J gene is TRBJ1-1, the V gene TRBV30, with D unresolved. The CDR3 is made up of 12 amino acids. Germline assignment: CDR1 GTSNPN and CDR2 SVGIG (reference sequence). V lost 0 bases to trimming and J lost 10 bases, with 12 bases between them. The DNA of the CDR3 is TGTGCCTGGAGTGTACCAGGAGGGCGAGCTTTCTTT. This gives the protein CAWSVPGGRAFF.

As to this clonotype: At one of its ends the junction is not consistent with the germline gene, which may arise from a read error. V and J are TRBV10-1 and TRBJ2-1; D might be TRBD2 (6 bases). CDR1 and CDR2 (germline): WNHNN, SYGVQD (reference sequence). The CDR3 has 16 residues. In DNA, the CDR3 is TGTGCCATCAGTGAGTCGATGGCTAGCGACTACAATGAGCAGTTCTTC. Amino acid sequence: CAISESMASDYNEQFF.

This clonotype was seen more than once but under ten times. The gene calls are TRBV6-1 and TRBJ2-5; D is unclear. Germline-derived CDR1 and CDR2 are MNHNS and SASEGT. This CDR3 spans 16 amino acids. The V end was cut by 6 bases, the J end by 1 base, with 18 bases between. The CDR3 spells CASRAPPGLAQETQYF. The CDR3 nucleotides read TGTGCCAGCAGAGCTCCCCCGGGTTTGGCCCAAGAGACCCAGTACTTC.

This clonotype was recorded many times. This chain uses TRBV2 with TRBJ2-1, with D tentatively TRBD2 (5 bases). Germline lookup yields CDR1 SNHLY and CDR2 FYNNEI. This CDR3 has 13 residues. V was shortened by 8 bases and J by 2 bases, with 10 bases between the two germline ends. CDR3 sequence reads: CASGSNPYNEQFF. The CDR3 nucleotides are TGTGCCAGCGGGAGTAACCCCTACAATGAGCAGTTCTTC. Full variable domain (remainder filled in from reference TRBV2 and TRBJ2-1): EPEVTQTPSHQVTQMGQEVILRCVPISNHLYFYWYRQILGQKVEFLVSFYNNEISEKSEIFDDQFSVERPDGSNFTLKIRSTKLEDSAMYFCASGSNPYNEQFFGPGTRLTVL.

This clonotype was seen more than once but under ten times. J is TRBJ1-1 and V is TRBV3-1, with a weak D call TRBD1 (5 bases). Germline CDR1 reads LGHDT; CDR2 reads YNNKEL (reference sequence). The length of the CDR3 is 13 residues. Trimming removed 1 base from V and 6 bases from J, with 9 bases in between. This chain's CDR3 is CASSQGGQAEAFF. CDR3 DNA sequence: TGTGCCAGCAGCCAAGGGGGCCAGGCTGAAGCTTTCTTT.

The CDR3: CASSSRASGRARNEQFF. DNA of the CDR3: TGTGCCAGCAGTTCCCGGGCTAGCGGGAGGGCCCGTAATGAGCAGTTCTTC. The gene calls are TRBV28 and TRBJ2-1; TRBD2 matches 12 bases. The junction had 11 bases not matched to a gene; V was cut back by 4 bases and J by 7 bases. Germline loops: CDR1 MDHEN, CDR2 SYDVKM. The CDR3 extends over 17 amino acids.

This clonotype was seen at least ten times. Written as DNA, the CDR3 is TGTGCCAGCAGCTTGACTAGCGGGCCCCACAACGAGCAGTACTTC. Translated: CASSLTSGPHNEQYF. The gene calls are TRBV11-2 and TRBJ2-7, with 10 bases identical to TRBD2. The CDR3 spans 15 residues. The germline V gene has CDR1 SGHAT and CDR2 FQNNGV. Germline trimming cut 3 bases from V and 5 bases from J; bases unmatched to any gene: 7.

This clonotype has a handful of counts. The genes are TRBV7-9 and TRBJ1-4; 10 bases fit TRBD1. The V segment lost 5 bases and the J segment 8 bases; nucleotides outside the gene matches: 8. The CDR3 contains 15 residues. Looked up from germline, CDR1 is SEHNR and CDR2 is FQNEAQ (reference sequence). In nucleotides, the CDR3 is TGTGCCAGCAGCGCAGACAGGGGGCGAGGGGAAAAACTGTTTTTT. This codes for CASSADRGRGEKLFF.

In this sample, this clonotype turned up many times. J is TRBJ2-3 and V is TRBV7-2; a possible D gene is TRBD2 (5 bases). The V end lost 2 bases, the J end lost 5 bases, and 11 bases lay between the germline ends. The CDR3 is 14 amino acids. Germline V lookup: CDR1 SGHTA, CDR2 FQGNSA. In DNA, the CDR3 is TGTGCCAGCAGCTTAATGCCCGGAGGAGATACGCAGTATTTT. Translated, it gives CASSLMPGGDTQYF.

The V gene is TRBV6-1, the J gene TRBJ1-4; D is perhaps TRBD1 (5 bases). CDR1 is MNHNS, CDR2 SASEGT, per germline. The CDR3 sequence is 14 residues long. Trimming cost V 0 bases and J 7 bases, with 9 bases left between them. The CDR3 here is CASSEAGGAEKLFF. The CDR3 DNA reads as TGTGCCAGCAGTGAAGCCGGAGGGGCTGAAAAACTGTTTTTT.

This clonotype has only a few counts. A read error may account for a junction end that differs from germline. The gene calls are TRBV10-1 and TRBJ1-1; D is ambiguous. The CDR3 covers 15 residues. From germline, CDR1 is WNHNN and CDR2 SYGVQD (reference sequence). The CDR3 DNA sequence: TGTGCCAGCAGCTACCGGCAGACCTTGAACACTGAAGCTTTCTTT. Protein product: CASSYRQTLNTEAFF.

The chain uses TRBV29-1 and TRBJ2-1; TRBD2 is a possible D gene (6 bases). Trimming shortened V by 3 bases and J by 6 bases, and 12 bases separated the two germline ends. The CDR3 runs 13 residues. Germline loops: CDR1 SQVTM, CDR2 ANQGSEA. The DNA of the CDR3 is TGCAGCGTTGATATGGGAGGTCCCAATGAGCAGTTCTTC. Its protein is CSVDMGGPNEQFF.

This rearrangement joins TRBV30 to TRBJ2-7, with TRBD2 as a possible D gene (5 bases). The CDR3 loop spans 13 amino acids. Germline assignment: CDR1 GTSNPN and CDR2 SVGIG (reference sequence). The germline V and J ends were trimmed by 0 bases and 0 bases, with 6 bases remaining between them. The CDR3 nucleotides read TGTGCCTGGAGTGTAGACTACTCCTACGAGCAGTACTTC. Translated, it gives CAWSVDYSYEQYF.

This clonotype was detected a few times. The chain carries TRBV5-1 and TRBJ2-6; unclear D gene. The CDR3 is 15 amino acids. Trimming left V 5 bases short and J 2 bases short, with 11 bases between. Per the germline V gene, CDR1 is SGHRS and CDR2 is YFSETQ. CDR3 nucleotide sequence: TGCGCCAGCAGGTCGCTTGGGGCTGGGGCCAACGTCCTGACTTTC. Its protein is CASRSLGAGANVLTF.

The chain recombines TRBV27 with TRBJ2-1, with D perhaps TRBD2 (5 bases). CDR1 is MNHEY and CDR2 is SMNVEV in the germline V gene (reference sequence). The CDR3 sequence is 12 residues long. V was cut by 5 bases and J by 10 bases, with 12 bases left in between. The CDR3 DNA is TGTGCCAGCAGTCCCACTAGGGTCGAGCAGTTCTTC. Residues: CASSPTRVEQFF.

The chain links TRBV7-2 to TRBJ2-3; 13 nucleotides agree with TRBD2. Unmatched junction bases numbered 11, after V lost 0 bases and J lost 5 bases. This CDR3 region has 19 residues. The germline V gene encodes CDR1 SGHTA and CDR2 FQGNSA. CDR3 sequence reads: CASSLALGTSGIKGDTQYF. CDR3 sequence (DNA): TGTGCCAGCAGCTTAGCGCTGGGGACTAGCGGGATTAAGGGAGATACGCAGTATTTT.

This clonotype was observed a handful of times. The chain is built from TRBV6-1 and TRBJ1-3; 9 bases match TRBD1. This CDR3 region has 16 residues. Trimming at V came to 6 bases and at J to 5 bases, leaving 11 bases not matched to a gene. Germline values: CDR1 MNHNS, CDR2 SASEGT. CDR3 amino acids: CASRPGQGFLRNTIYF. The CDR3 nucleotides are TGTGCCAGCAGACCGGGACAGGGTTTTTTGAGAAACACCATATATTTT.

This clonotype was picked up a small number of times. The CDR3 coding sequence is TGTGCCAGCAGTTACCAGACTAGCGGGAGGCCCAATGAGCAGTTCTTC. Translating gives CASSYQTSGRPNEQFF. The chain employs TRBV6-6 and TRBJ2-1; 13 nucleotides agree with TRBD2. The CDR3 totals 16 residues. Unmatched junction bases numbered 4, after V lost 2 bases and J lost 6 bases. The germline V gene has CDR1 MNHNY and CDR2 SVGAGI (reference sequence).

The V gene is TRBV9, the J gene TRBJ2-3, with TRBD1 as a possible D gene (7 bases). V lost 4 bases and J lost 1, with 19 bases in between. The CDR3 sequence is 17 residues long. Looked up from germline, CDR1 is SGDLS and CDR2 is YYNGEE. This CDR3 reads CASSPGGPQAGTDTQYF. The CDR3 DNA reads TGTGCCAGCAGCCCAGGGGGGCCCCAAGCGGGCACAGATACGCAGTATTTT.

This clonotype was observed a few times. The rearrangement links TRBV9 to TRBJ2-7, with TRBD2 identical over 12 bases. CDR3 length: 17 amino acids. Germline V gene lookup returns CDR1 SGDLS and CDR2 YYNGEE. V dropped 0 bases and J dropped 3; count of bases not matched to a gene: 7. In DNA, the CDR3 is TGTGCCAGCAGCGTAGTTGAACTAGCGGGAGGATTCTACGAGCAGTACTTC. It codes for CASSVVELAGGFYEQYF.

The chain has TRBV28 and TRBJ2-5; D unresolved. CDR1 is MDHEN, CDR2 SYDVKM, per germline. V lost 5 bases and J 2 bases, leaving 9 bases between the germline ends. This CDR3 comprises 13 residues. CDR3 region: CASSHSLQETQYF. CDR3 in DNA: TGTGCCAGCAGTCATTCCCTTCAAGAGACCCAGTACTTC.

The chain joins TRBV5-1 to TRBJ2-7; D may be TRBD1 (5 bases). V gave up 1 base and J gave up 6 bases, with 11 bases separating them. This CDR3 comprises 13 residues. CDR1 and CDR2 from the germline V gene are SGHRS and YFSETQ. In DNA, the CDR3 is TGCGCCAGCAGCTTGAATCAGGGTCCCGAGCAGTACTTC. This sequence encodes CASSLNQGPEQYF.

The J gene is TRBJ2-1, the V gene TRBV9, with a possible D match to TRBD1 (5 bases). Trimming removed 3 bases from V and 6 bases from J, with 10 bases in between. The CDR3 totals 13 residues. Per germline, CDR1 SGDLS and CDR2 YYNGEE. The DNA for the CDR3 is TGTGCCAGCAGCGGGGGCTCTGGCAATGAGCAGTTCTTC. Translating gives CASSGGSGNEQFF.

V usage is TRBV4-3 and J usage is TRBJ2-1; the D call may be TRBD1 or TRBD2 (5 bases each). Trimming removed 4 bases at V and 8 bases at J, with 18 bases between. CDR1 is LGHNA, CDR2 YSLEER, per germline. The CDR3 has 15 residues. The CDR3 here is CASSPVSARGDEQFF. The CDR3 nucleotides read TGCGCCAGCAGCCCTGTCTCCGCCCGAGGGGATGAGCAGTTCTTC.